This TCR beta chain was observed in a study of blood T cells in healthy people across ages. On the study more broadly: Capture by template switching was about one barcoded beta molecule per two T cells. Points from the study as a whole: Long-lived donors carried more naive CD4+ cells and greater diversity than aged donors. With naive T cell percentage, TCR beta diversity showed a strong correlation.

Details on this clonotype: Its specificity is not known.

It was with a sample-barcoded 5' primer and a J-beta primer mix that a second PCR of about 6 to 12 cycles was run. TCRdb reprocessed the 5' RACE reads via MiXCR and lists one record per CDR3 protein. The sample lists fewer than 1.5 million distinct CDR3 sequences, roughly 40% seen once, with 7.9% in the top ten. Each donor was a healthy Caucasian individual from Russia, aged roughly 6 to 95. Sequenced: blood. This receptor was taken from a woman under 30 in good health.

In nucleotides, the CDR3 is TGCGCCAGCAGCTTGGATAGTCCTGGAAACACCATATATTTT. The encoded protein is CASSLDSPGNTIYF. This chain connects TRBV5-1 to TRBJ1-3; D gene unclear. This CDR3 comprises 14 residues. CDR1 and CDR2 (germline): SGHRS, YFSETQ. Deletions cut 0 bases from V and 2 bases from J, with 6 bases between. The whole variable domain, filled in from reference TRBV5-1 and TRBJ1-3, reads KAGVTQTPRYLIKTRGQQVTLSCSPISGHRSVSWYQQTPGQGLQFLFEYFSETQRNKGNFPGRFSGRQFSNSRSEMNVSTLELGDSALYLCASSLDSPGNTIYFGEGSWLTVV.